The 24 T cell receptor beta chains in this list originate from one sample, sequenced in a study of early stage breast cancer tumors (dated by TCRdb to about 2017). Receptors were amplified or captured by the immunoSEQ multiplex PCR assay. The clones in this table, taken by TCRdb from immuneACCESS, are in-frame only. Not every clone is retained; where verified, under half of the shortfall comes from an unresolved V gene, and the cause of the rest is unknown. The sample table lists fewer than 80,000 clones, 65% to 85% of them with a count of one. Approximately 4.8% of the sample is taken by the ten largest. The material sequenced was blood. All receptors derive from a person aged 35 to 50 with breast cancer.

This chain uses TRBV6-5 with TRBJ2-7, with D possibly being TRBD2 (6 bases). This CDR3 is built from 14 residues. Per germline, CDR1 MNHEY and CDR2 SVGAGI. The germline V and J ends were trimmed by 6 bases and 1 base, with 13 bases remaining between them. CDR3 residues: CASSAPTRSYEQYF. CDR3 nucleotide sequence: TGTGCCAGCAGCGCGCCGACTAGGTCCTACGAGCAGTACTTC.

This chain uses TRBV6-6 with TRBJ2-1; TRBD2 matches 11 bases. V lost 11 bases to trimming and J lost 8 bases; unmatched junction nucleotides: 5. The germline V gene encodes CDR1 MNHNY and CDR2 SVGAGI (reference sequence). The CDR3 extends over 12 amino acids. The CDR3 sequence: CAGSSGRYEQFF. CDR3 DNA: TGTGCCGGCTCTAGCGGGAGGTATGAGCAGTTCTTC.

The chain carries TRBV10-3 and TRBJ2-4, with TRBD1 identical over 12 bases. The germline gives CDR1 ENHRY, CDR2 SYGVKD. V trimming: 2 bases; J trimming: 5 bases; junction bases outside the gene matches: 1. The CDR3 runs to 15 residues. CDR3 DNA: TGTGCCATCAGTGAGAGGGACAGGGGGCAAAACATTCAGTACTTC. Its protein is CAISERDRGQNIQYF.

The genes are TRBV28 and TRBJ1-1; D is possibly TRBD1 (6 bases). CDR3 size: 13 residues. Germline V gene sequence: CDR1 MDHEN, CDR2 SYDVKM. Trimming removed 7 bases at V and 2 bases at J, with 11 bases between. The CDR3 region has the DNA TGTGCCAGCACAGGGGCGATAAACACTGAAGCTTTCTTT. It translates to CASTGAINTEAFF.

Only one count was recorded for this clone. The rearrangement uses TRBV27 and TRBJ2-7, with D possibly called TRBD1 or TRBD2 (6 bases each). The CDR3 extends over 13 amino acids. The V gene lost 5 bases and the J gene lost 3 bases, with 11 bases spanning the gap. Germline loops: CDR1 MNHEY, CDR2 SMNVEV (reference sequence). CDR3 nucleotide sequence: TGTGCCAGCAGTCGGGGGCTAAGCTACGAGCAGTACTTC. This encodes CASSRGLSYEQYF.

This chain links TRBV28 with TRBJ1-2, with 9 bases identical to TRBD1. The CDR3 consists of 15 residues. Germline V gene lookup returns CDR1 MDHEN and CDR2 SYDVKM. Trimming took 5 bases from V and 1 from J; bases not matched to a gene: 5. The CDR3 reads CASSPWTGDNYGYTF. The CDR3, as DNA: TGTGCCAGCAGTCCCTGGACAGGGGATAACTATGGCTACACCTTC.

The V and J genes are TRBV6-1 and TRBJ2-5; 7 nucleotides match TRBD1. Germline CDR1 is MNHNS and CDR2 is SASEGT. The CDR3 totals 12 residues. Trimming at V came to 4 bases and at J to 5 bases, leaving 1 base not matched to a gene. The DNA of the CDR3 is TGTGCCAGCAGTGGACAGGGTGAGACCCAGTACTTC. This translates into CASSGQGETQYF.

This clone has just a few counts. This chain connects TRBV7-9 to TRBJ1-2, with D possibly TRBD1 on 5 matching bases. Germline loops: CDR1 SEHNR, CDR2 FQNEAQ (reference sequence). V shed 7 bases and J shed 2 bases, with 17 bases lying between them. The length of the CDR3 is 15 residues. CDR3 amino acids: CASTGGILDNYGYTF. CDR3 coding DNA: TGTGCCAGCACCGGGGGGATTCTGGACAACTATGGCTACACCTTC.

The chain recombines TRBV5-6 with TRBJ2-1; 12 nucleotides align to TRBD2. Germline CDR1 reads SGHDT; CDR2 reads YYEEEE. CDR3 size: 16 residues. V lost 2 bases, J lost 3 bases, and 3 bases stayed unmatched. The CDR3 coding sequence is TGTGCCAGCAGCTTAAGGACTAGCGGGAACTACAATGAGCAGTTCTTC. As protein: CASSLRTSGNYNEQFF.

This chain uses TRBV15 with TRBJ2-7, with D perhaps matching TRBD1 (6 bases). CDR1 is LNHNV and CDR2 is YYDKDF in the germline V gene (reference sequence). The CDR3 loop spans 15 amino acids. Trimming removed 3 bases from V and 3 bases from J, with 15 bases in between. In DNA, the CDR3 is TGTGCCACCAGCAGTGTAGCAGGGGTCAACTACGAGCAGTACTTC. Protein product: CATSSVAGVNYEQYF.

This clone has only a few counts. The chain recombines TRBV6-5 with TRBJ1-2, with unresolved D. The germline CDR1 and CDR2 sequences are MNHEY and SVGAGI. The CDR3 has 15 amino acids. Deletions cut 2 bases from V and 0 bases from J, with 10 bases between. CDR3: CASSYNMAANYGYTF. The DNA for the CDR3 is TGTGCCAGCAGTTACAATATGGCAGCTAACTATGGCTACACCTTC.

The chain links TRBV27 to TRBJ2-7, with TRBD1 identical over 9 bases. Per germline, CDR1 MNHEY and CDR2 SMNVEV (reference sequence). CDR3 length: 16 amino acids. V lost 3 bases to trimming and J lost 3 bases; unmatched junction nucleotides: 9. The CDR3 spells CASSFAVRDRVYEQYF. The CDR3 DNA follows: TGTGCCAGCAGTTTTGCCGTCCGGGACAGGGTCTACGAGCAGTACTTC.

This rearrangement joins TRBV20-1 to TRBJ1-4; D is ambiguous. The ends were cut back, 6 bases at V and 8 bases at J, with 10 bases in the middle. The CDR3 sequence is 11 residues long. CDR1 and CDR2 (germline): DFQATT, SNEGSKA (reference sequence). The CDR3 loop reads CSAFSVEKLFF. The CDR3 DNA follows: TGCAGTGCCTTCTCCGTGGAAAAACTGTTTTTT.

In its sample, this clone was seen a few times. The CDR3 sequence: CASSRGQDSYNEQFF. Here the CDR3 DNA reads TGTGCCAGCTCACGTGGACAAGACTCCTACAATGAGCAGTTCTTC. The chain recombines TRBV18 with TRBJ2-1, with a tentative D call TRBD1 (5 bases). The CDR3 length is 15 residues. The germline V gene has CDR1 KGHSH and CDR2 LQKENI. The V gene lost 4 bases and the J gene lost 0 bases, with 10 bases spanning the gap.

This clone appeared once. V usage is TRBV18 and J usage is TRBJ2-5; 11 bases line up with TRBD2. V lost 1 base to trimming and J lost 4 bases; unmatched junction nucleotides: 5. The germline gives CDR1 KGHSH, CDR2 LQKENI. This CDR3 contains 16 residues. The CDR3 nucleotides read TGTGCCAGCTCACCACAGGGTCTAGCGGGAGGAGAGACCCAGTACTTC. Translation: CASSPQGLAGGETQYF.

V usage is TRBV18 and J usage is TRBJ1-1; the match to TRBD1 covers 9 bases. The CDR3 runs to 15 residues. CDR1 KGHSH and CDR2 LQKENI come from the germline V gene. Trimming cost V 4 bases and J 5 bases; bases outside gene matches: 8. The CDR3 bases are TGTGCCAGCTCACAGAGACAGGGGGTACAGACTGAAGCTTTCTTT. This encodes CASSQRQGVQTEAFF.

This chain links TRBV5-3 with TRBJ2-1; weak D call: TRBD2 (6 bases). TRBV5-3 belongs to the ORF category, with a function that is uncertain. The ends were cut back, 4 bases at V and 3 bases at J, with 11 bases in the middle. This CDR3 spans 14 amino acids. The CDR3 coding sequence is TGTGCCAGAAGCGTTAGCGGTAACTACAATGAGCAGTTCTTC. The encoded protein is CARSVSGNYNEQFF.

J is TRBJ1-3 and V is TRBV11-2; D might be TRBD1 (6 bases). The CDR3 is 14 residues long. V dropped 4 bases and J dropped 8 bases, with 15 bases sitting between them. Germline loops: CDR1 SGHAT, CDR2 FQNNGV. The CDR3 region is CASSSNREGYTIYF. CDR3 nucleotide sequence: TGTGCCAGCAGCTCCAACAGGGAAGGATACACCATATATTTT.

V is TRBV18 and J is TRBJ1-3, with 7 bases fitting TRBD1. Germline CDR1 and CDR2: KGHSH and LQKENI. This CDR3 contains 15 residues. V lost 3 bases, J lost 0 bases, and 2 bases stayed unmatched. CDR3 nucleotides: TGTGCCAGCTCACCGGGACAGATCTCTGGAAACACCATATATTTT. Its translation is CASSPGQISGNTIYF.

J is TRBJ2-2 and V is TRBV5-1; 13 bases fit TRBD2. This CDR3 comprises 16 residues. Trimming at V came to 3 bases and at J to 5 bases, leaving 4 bases not matched to a gene. Germline assignment: CDR1 SGHRS and CDR2 YFSETQ. The CDR3 is CASSSGLAGETGELFF. CDR3 sequence (DNA): TGCGCCAGCAGCTCCGGACTAGCGGGAGAAACCGGGGAGCTGTTTTTT.

This rearrangement joins TRBV28 to TRBJ2-1; D could derive from TRBD1 or TRBD2 (5 bases each). This CDR3 has 15 amino acids. Per germline, CDR1 MDHEN and CDR2 SYDVKM. Trimming removed 8 bases at V and 8 bases at J, with 22 bases between. This CDR3 is CASSSGASYVDEQFF. The CDR3 DNA reads TGTGCCAGCTCCTCCGGGGCCTCCTACGTGGATGAGCAGTTCTTC.

V usage is TRBV19 and J usage is TRBJ2-3, with 11 nucleotides matching TRBD2. V gave up 3 bases and J gave up 4 bases; unmatched junction bases: 6. The germline gives CDR1 LNHDA, CDR2 SQIVND (reference sequence). The CDR3 length is 16 residues. The CDR3, as DNA: TGTGCCAGTAGTATTTCAGGGACTAGCGGCGCAGATACGCAGTATTTT. This sequence encodes CASSISGTSGADTQYF. Looking up the rest from reference TRBV19 and TRBJ2-3 gives the full variable domain: DGGITQSPKYLFRKEGQNVTLSCEQNLNHDAMYWYRQDPGQGLRLIYYSQIVNDFQKGDIAEGYSVSREKKESFPLTVTSAQKNPTAFYLCASSISGTSGADTQYFGPGTRLTVL.

The chain carries TRBV11-2 and TRBJ1-5; 7 bases map to TRBD1. Germline V gives CDR1 SGHAT, CDR2 FQNNGV. The junction had 5 bases not matched to a gene; V was cut back by 1 base and J by 5 bases. The CDR3 extends over 15 amino acids. The CDR3 DNA reads TGTGCCAGCAGCTTAGGGTCAGGGGGGCATCAGCCCCAGCATTTT. This codes for CASSLGSGGHQPQHF. Combining the CDR3 with reference TRBV11-2 and TRBJ1-5 gives the whole variable domain EAGVAQSPRYKIIEKRQSVAFWCNPISGHATLYWYQQILGQGPKLLIQFQNNGVVDDSQLPKDRFSAERLKGVDSTLKIQPAKLEDSAVYLCASSLGSGGHQPQHFGDGTRLSIL.

The chain recombines TRBV6-1 with TRBJ2-1; possible D gene TRBD2, 5 bases. The germline V and J ends were trimmed by 7 bases and 2 bases, with 12 bases remaining between them. The CDR3 runs 14 residues. Germline CDR1 and CDR2: MNHNS and SASEGT. The CDR3 nucleotides are TGTGCCAGCAAAGAGGGAGTTCCCTACAATGAGCAGTTCTTC. As protein: CASKEGVPYNEQFF.